This T cell receptor beta chain is drawn from a study of Graves' ophthalmopathy and Graves' hyperthyroidism. Broader study findings: The model flagged ophthalmopathy progression at 65% to 71% sensitivity and around 72% specificity.

CDR1 is SGHDN, CDR2 FVKESK, per germline. V dropped 0 bases and J dropped 5 bases, with 14 bases sitting between them. This CDR3 has 15 amino acids. Certain patients, namely those with other autoimmune diseases, uncontrolled infections, pregnancy or lactation, were excluded. The sequenced template was RNA, covering the TCR beta CDR3 region. RT-PCR with HTBI primers came first, then second-round multiplex PCR. TCRdb itself ran the multiplex PCR reads through MiXCR, one entry per CDR3 protein. The data hold around 1,200,000 distinct CDR3 sequences, with approximately 35% observed a single time. The sample holds a few counts of this clonotype. The antigen is undetermined.

The receptor was isolated from an adult man with Graves' hyperthyroidism. The sequenced sample consisted of peripheral blood or thyroid tissue (not recorded which). The chain employs TRBV14 and TRBJ2-7, with D perhaps matching TRBD2 (6 bases). CDR3 bases: TGTGCCAGCAGCCAAGAGGGTTTGGCGGGGCACGAGCAGTACTTC. Protein product: CASSQEGLAGHEQYF. Full variable domain (outside the CDR3, taken from reference TRBV14 and TRBJ2-7): EAGVTQFPSHSVIEKGQTVTLRCDPISGHDNLYWYRRVMGKEIKFLLHFVKESKQDESGMPNNRFLAERTGGTYSTLKVQPAELEDSGVYFCASSQEGLAGHEQYFGPGTRLTVT.